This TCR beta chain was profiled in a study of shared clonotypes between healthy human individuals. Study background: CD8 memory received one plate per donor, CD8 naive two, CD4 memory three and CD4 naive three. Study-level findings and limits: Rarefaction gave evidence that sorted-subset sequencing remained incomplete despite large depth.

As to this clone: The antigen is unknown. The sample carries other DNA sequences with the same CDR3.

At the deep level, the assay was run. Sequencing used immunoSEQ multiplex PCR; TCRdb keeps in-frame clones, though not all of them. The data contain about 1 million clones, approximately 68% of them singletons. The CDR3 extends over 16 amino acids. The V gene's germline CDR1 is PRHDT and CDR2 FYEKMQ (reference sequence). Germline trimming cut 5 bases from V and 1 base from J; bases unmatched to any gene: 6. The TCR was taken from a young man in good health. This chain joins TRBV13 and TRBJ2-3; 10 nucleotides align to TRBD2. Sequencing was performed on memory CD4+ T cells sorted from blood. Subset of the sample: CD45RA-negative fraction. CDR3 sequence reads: CASSRPGTSGTDTQYF. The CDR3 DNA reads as TGTGCCAGCAGCCGTCCCGGGACTAGCGGCACAGATACGCAGTATTTT.